There are a few counts of the clone carrying this T cell receptor beta chain. This specimen belongs to a study of blood T cell repertoires in COVID-19. Seattle enrolled patients during active infection and tracked them longitudinally. J lost 5 bases, V lost 9 bases, and 3 bases had no gene match. Germline lookup yields CDR1 SGHNT and CDR2 YYREEE (reference sequence). The CDR3 consists of 13 residues. Source study methods: Amplification with reference gene primers provided the estimates of nucleated cell counts. Generated by immunoSEQ multiplex PCR, the TCRdb table keeps only in-frame clones and is missing some. Clone size and the V and J calls come from that table; the DNA yielded D and trimming. The sample lists 15,000 or so clones; approximately 88% were seen once.

The clonotype was recovered from an elderly woman with COVID-19, enrolled during active disease. The sequenced sample was peripheral blood. This chain connects TRBV5-4 to TRBJ2-2; TRBD1 matches 11 bases. The CDR3 coding sequence is TGTGCCATCGGGACAGGGGGGACCGGGGAGCTGTTTTTT. It yields the protein CAIGTGGTGELFF.